This entry features one T cell receptor beta chain sequence. This sample stems from a study of blood T cell repertoires in COVID-19. Study overall: PBMCs, B-cell-depleted T cells, or T cells were the source of the cDNA or gDNA that made up the material.

CDR1 is KGHDR and CDR2 is SFDVKD in the germline V gene. The CDR3 runs to 16 residues. J gave up 7 bases and V 1 base, and 8 bases lay outside the gene matches. Seattle patient enrollment occurred during active infection, with longitudinal follow-up thereafter. Per the original data handling: Estimation of nucleated cell counts relied on the amplification of reference gene primers. Sequenced by immunoSEQ multiplex PCR; TCRdb stores in-frame clones only, minus some. D and trimming come from the DNA, and the V and J calls and clone size come from that table. The table includes approximately 350,000 clones, about 89% detected once.

This chain connects TRBV24-1 to TRBJ1-2; 10 bases are shared with TRBD1. The specimen sequenced was peripheral blood. This sequence originates from a woman aged 45-65 years with COVID-19, enrolled during active disease. The CDR3, as DNA: TGTGCCACCAGTGATTTTAGGACAGGGGGAAGGGCTGGCTACACCTTC. It specifies CATSDFRTGGRAGYTF.